These 22 T cell receptor beta chains share one sample of origin, sequenced in a study of control samples from healthy donors and cancer patients. Sequenced by immunoSEQ multiplex PCR; TCRdb stores in-frame clones only, minus some. The data contain about 140,000 clones, under 95% of them singletons. Sequencing was performed on blood. The receptors were gathered from a man aged 18 to 30 in good health.

The gene calls are TRBV20-1 and TRBJ1-1; unclear D gene. The germline V and J ends were trimmed by 3 bases and 3 bases, with 5 bases remaining between them. This CDR3 region has 11 residues. Germline V CDR1 and CDR2: DFQATT, SNEGSKA (reference sequence). DNA of the CDR3: TGCAGTGCTAGCTTGCACACTGAAGCTTTCTTT. Residues: CSASLHTEAFF.

The V and J genes are TRBV5-1 and TRBJ2-6; TRBD2 is a possible D gene (5 bases). The V end lost 5 bases, the J end lost 3 bases, and 9 bases lay between the germline ends. This CDR3 is built from 14 residues. Germline loops: CDR1 SGHRS, CDR2 YFSETQ. The CDR3 spells CASRERDGANVLTF. The DNA of the CDR3 is TGCGCCAGCAGGGAGAGGGATGGGGCCAACGTCCTGACTTTC.

This clone has only one observation. V is TRBV5-1 and J is TRBJ1-6; possibly TRBD1 for D (6 bases). CDR3 length: 16 residues. The V gene's germline CDR1 is SGHRS and CDR2 YFSETQ. Between the trimmed V and J ends, which lost 0 bases and 0 bases, there was a span of 7 bases. The CDR3 spells CASSLETGSYNSPLHF. The CDR3 coding sequence is TGCGCCAGCAGCTTGGAGACAGGCTCCTATAATTCACCCCTCCACTTT. Supplemented by reference TRBV5-1 and TRBJ1-6, the full variable domain reads KAGVTQTPRYLIKTRGQQVTLSCSPISGHRSVSWYQQTPGQGLQFLFEYFSETQRNKGNFPGRFSGRQFSNSRSEMNVSTLELGDSALYLCASSLETGSYNSPLHFGNGTRLTVT.

The CDR3 region is CTSRYRQGPTEPQHF. DNA for the CDR3: TGCACCAGCAGGTACAGACAGGGGCCGACGGAGCCCCAGCATTTT. The J gene is TRBJ1-5, the V gene TRBV1; the DNA was not compared with TRBD1, the D call given in the table. TRBV1 has pseudogene status. CDR3 size: 15 residues.

The chain joins TRBV7-6 to TRBJ2-5; 7 bases map to TRBD2. J lost 4 bases, V lost 5 bases, and 10 bases had no gene match. Germline CDR1 is SGHVS and CDR2 is FNYEAQ. This CDR3 has 15 residues. The CDR3 nucleotides are TGTGCCAGCAGCCCCCTGGGAGGGGACGTAGAGACCCAGTACTTC. It codes for CASSPLGGDVETQYF. Using reference TRBV7-6 and TRBJ2-5 for the parts outside the CDR3, the full variable domain is GAGVSQSPRYKVTKRGQDVALRCDPISGHVSLYWYRQALGQGPEFLTYFNYEAQQDKSGLPNDRFSAERPEGSISTLTIQRTEQRDSAMYRCASSPLGGDVETQYFGPGTRLLVL.

CDR3 protein: CASSVGTSGGLPETQYF. DNA of the CDR3: TGTGCCAGCAGCGTAGGAACTAGCGGGGGACTCCCAGAGACCCAGTACTTC. The chain links TRBV11-3 to TRBJ2-5, with 11 bases that match TRBD2. CDR3 size: 17 residues. CDR1 is SGHNT, CDR2 YENEEA, per germline. The trim removed 5 bases at V and 4 bases at J, leaving 12 bases unmatched.

The chain carries TRBV7-9 and TRBJ1-2; weak D call: TRBD1 (6 bases). This CDR3 comprises 13 residues. Germline V CDR1 and CDR2: SEHNR, FQNEAQ (reference sequence). V lost 7 bases and J lost 2, with 11 bases in between. In DNA form, the CDR3 reads TGTGCCAGCACCCTAGGGGGGAACTATGGCTACACCTTC. Encoded protein: CASTLGGNYGYTF.

V gene TRBV4-2 combines with J gene TRBJ1-4; 9 nucleotides agree with TRBD1. Per germline, CDR1 LGHNA and CDR2 YNFKEQ. The CDR3 contains 14 residues. The trim removed 6 bases at V and 6 bases at J, leaving 5 bases unmatched. The chain's CDR3 is CASRQGARDEKLFF. In DNA, the CDR3 is TGTGCCAGCAGACAGGGGGCGCGTGATGAAAAACTGTTTTTT.

V is TRBV4-2 and J is TRBJ1-4; the D gene is possibly TRBD1 (5 bases). V was pared by 5 bases and J by 3 bases, with 13 bases between. Germline CDR1 is LGHNA and CDR2 is YNFKEQ. The CDR3 extends over 15 amino acids. CDR3 loop: CASSGRGVANEKLFF. CDR3 sequence (DNA): TGTGCCAGCAGCGGAAGAGGGGTTGCTAATGAAAAACTGTTTTTT.

The genes are TRBV6-2 or TRBV6-3 and TRBJ1-6; D gene unclear. The CDR3 consists of 17 residues. Trimming removed 5 bases at V and 0 bases at J, with 14 bases between. Germline CDR1 is MNHEY and CDR2 is SVGEGT. CDR3 sequence (DNA): TGTGCCAGCAGTACCGGACTGAGGAGCTCCTATAATTCACCCCTCCACTTT. This translates into CASSTGLRSSYNSPLHF.

This chain uses TRBV18 with TRBJ1-4, with 8 bases that match TRBD1. V lost 0 bases and J lost 6; bases outside the gene matches: 3. The germline CDR1 and CDR2 sequences are KGHSH and LQKENI. This CDR3 is built from 15 residues. As DNA, the CDR3 is TGTGCCAGCTCACCACCGACAGGGGAAGATGAAAAACTGTTTTTT. Translated, it gives CASSPPTGEDEKLFF.

This clone was detected only once. This chain connects TRBV2 to TRBJ1-2; D may be TRBD1 (6 bases). Between the trimmed V and J ends, which lost 4 bases and 6 bases, there was a span of 18 bases. The CDR3 runs to 15 residues. The germline V gene has CDR1 SNHLY and CDR2 FYNNEI. The CDR3 nucleotides read TGTGCCAGCAGTGGGACGACAGGAAGTTCGGATGGCTACACCTTC. Encoded protein: CASSGTTGSSDGYTF. The full variable domain, its missing parts supplied by reference TRBV2 and TRBJ1-2, is EPEVTQTPSHQVTQMGQEVILRCVPISNHLYFYWYRQILGQKVEFLVSFYNNEISEKSEIFDDQFSVERPDGSNFTLKIRSTKLEDSAMYFCASSGTTGSSDGYTFGSGTRLTVV.

The genes are TRBV13 and TRBJ2-7; possible D gene TRBD2, 6 bases. This CDR3 has 15 residues. Trimming took 4 bases from V and 0 from J, leaving 13 bases between them. Germline V gene data show CDR1 as PRHDT and CDR2 as FYEKMQ (reference sequence). The CDR3 is CASSSPAGSSYEQYF. In nucleotides, the CDR3 is TGTGCCAGCAGCTCACCTGCGGGGAGCTCCTACGAGCAGTACTTC.

The V gene is TRBV3-1 (or the pseudogene TRBV3-2), the J gene TRBJ1-2, with no clear D. Trimming pared 2 bases from V and 4 bases from J, leaving 11 bases between. The CDR3 sequence is 14 residues long. Germline CDR1 is LGHDT and CDR2 is YNNKEL (reference sequence). The CDR3 bases are TGTGCCAGCAGCCAACCCGATGGAGGCTATGGCTACACCTTC. Its protein product is CASSQPDGGYGYTF.

The V gene is TRBV25-1, the J gene TRBJ1-2; D perhaps matches TRBD1 (5 bases). This CDR3 spans 14 amino acids. V shed 4 bases and J shed 5 bases, with 14 bases lying between them. CDR1 and CDR2 (germline): MGHDK, SYGVNS. The CDR3 sequence: CASSAAGAPYGYTF. The CDR3 nucleotides are TGTGCCAGCAGTGCTGCCGGGGCCCCTTATGGCTACACCTTC.

This clone was seen just once. The chain links TRBV6-1 to TRBJ2-2; 8 bases are a match to TRBD2. CDR3 length equals 16 residues. Germline CDR1 reads MNHNS; CDR2 reads SASEGT. Trimming took 3 bases from V and 2 from J; bases not matched to a gene: 5. The CDR3, as DNA: TGTGCCAGCAGTGATTCCAGCGGGGGTAACACCGGGGAGCTGTTTTTT. This translates into CASSDSSGGNTGELFF.

The chain couples TRBV7-9 to TRBJ2-7; 11 bases align to TRBD1. The CDR3 is 18 amino acids. The germline gives CDR1 SEHNR, CDR2 FQNEAQ (reference sequence). V lost 1 base and J lost 1; bases outside the gene matches: 9. In DNA, the CDR3 is TGTGCCAGCAGCTTAGTAGGGACAGGGGGGGCCAGGTCCTACGAGCAGTACTTC. This sequence encodes CASSLVGTGGARSYEQYF.

The chain combines TRBV11-2 with TRBJ1-5; no clear D gene. With 5 bases removed from V and 3 bases from J, the gap between germline ends came to 14 bases. The CDR3 length is 15 residues. The germline V gene encodes CDR1 SGHAT and CDR2 FQNNGV. The CDR3, as DNA: TGTGCCAGCAGCCTGGTGGAGGCGGACAATCAGCCCCAGCATTTT. Protein sequence: CASSLVEADNQPQHF.

The J gene is TRBJ2-1, the V gene TRBV7-2; 10 nucleotides agree with TRBD2. V gave up 3 bases and J gave up 8 bases; unmatched junction bases: 4. The germline V gene encodes CDR1 SGHTA and CDR2 FQGNSA. The CDR3 has 14 residues. CDR3 sequence reads: CASSFSGGAYEQFF. The DNA of the CDR3 is TGTGCCAGCAGCTTCAGCGGGGGGGCCTATGAGCAGTTCTTC.

The rearrangement links TRBV4-1 to TRBJ1-6; 9 bases fit TRBD1. With 5 bases clipped from V and 14 bases from J, the junction kept 10 bases outside the gene matches. The CDR3 is made up of 14 amino acids. Germline-derived CDR1 and CDR2 are MGHRA and YSYEKL. In nucleotides, the CDR3 is TGCGCCAGCAGCGCCCGGACAGGGGAGGTATCCCTCCACTTT. Protein product: CASSARTGEVSLHF.

This clone has only one observation. The chain has TRBV12-3 or TRBV12-4 and TRBJ2-7; D gene uncertain. This CDR3 contains 13 residues. V lost 3 bases, J lost 6 bases, and 12 bases lay in between. CDR3 sequence: CASSLTAPREQYF. The CDR3, as DNA: TGTGCCAGCAGTTTGACCGCCCCTCGCGAGCAGTACTTC.

CDR3 nucleotide sequence: TGTGCCAGCAGCGTAGCTATAGGGGGTTCCTACGAGCAGTACTTC. It encodes CASSVAIGGSYEQYF. V usage is TRBV9 and J usage is TRBJ2-7; weak D call: TRBD1 (6 bases). The germline V gene encodes CDR1 SGDLS and CDR2 YYNGEE. The CDR3 extends over 15 amino acids. V dropped 0 bases and J dropped 1 base, with 11 bases sitting between them.